This T cell receptor beta chain was profiled in a study of blood T cells in healthy people across ages. Study-level background: Template switching picked up about one barcoded beta molecule for each two T cells. The study, taken as a whole, reports: The recorded TCR beta diversity per million T cells decreased in a roughly linear manner with age. Naive CD4+ cell counts and diversity both ran higher in long-lived than in aged donors.

The second PCR ran roughly 6 to 11 cycles with a sample-barcoded 5' primer and J-beta primers. The template-switch adaptor was a 5' adaptor with 12 random nucleotides. It tagged each cDNA molecule. TCRdb reprocessed the 5' RACE reads with MiXCR, giving one entry per CDR3 protein. This table holds about 830,000 distinct CDR3 sequences, approximately 65% found once. In the case of this clonotype: What it recognizes is unknown.

Sequenced sample: blood. This sequence originates from a young man in good health.

The CDR3 DNA sequence: TGTGCCAGCAGCCGGGGACAGGCTGCCGGGGATACTGAAGCTTTCTTT. Residues: CASSRGQAAGDTEAFF. The V and J genes are TRBV11-2 and TRBJ1-1, with 8 bases aligning to TRBD1. V shed 5 bases and J 5 bases; nucleotides not matched to a gene: 13. Germline loops: CDR1 SGHAT, CDR2 FQNNGV. CDR3 length equals 16 residues.